The source of this T cell receptor (beta chain) is a study of blood T cell repertoires in COVID-19. Looking at the study overall: Specimens from acute and convalescent COVID-19 originated in the United States, Italy and Spain. Nucleic acid was either cDNA or gDNA, and it came from T cells, B-cell-depleted T cells, or PBMCs.

CDR1 is SGHRS and CDR2 is YFSETQ in the germline V gene. CDR3 length equals 13 residues. The ends were cut back, 4 bases at V and 7 bases at J, with 11 bases in the middle. In the study's own analysis: Amplification with reference gene primers provided the estimates of nucleated cell counts. Assay: immunoSEQ multiplex PCR; the TCRdb copy retains only in-frame clones and omits some. Clone size and the V and J calls come from that table; the DNA yielded D and trimming. Of under 350,000 clones in the sample, roughly 85% are singletons; the top ten hold about 4.9%. This clonotype originated in a man in his 60s who had recovered from COVID-19. The sequenced sample consisted of peripheral blood. This rearrangement joins TRBV5-1 to TRBJ2-2; D possibly corresponds to TRBD2 (6 bases). The CDR3 reads CASSRGRSGELFF. CDR3 sequence (DNA): TGCGCCAGCAGCCGAGGGAGGAGCGGGGAGCTGTTTTTT.